This T cell receptor beta chain was identified during a study of regulatory T cells in long-lasting Graves disease. iRepertoire HTBI primers and Arm-PCR of CDR3 regions built TCR beta libraries. One entry per CDR3 protein results from TCRdb running MiXCR on the multiplex PCR reads. Of 350,000 to 500,000 distinct CDR3 sequences listed, about 14% are singletons. The time point is: newly diagnosed GD, antithyroid drugs for less than 3 months. From PBMCs, RNA was extracted and then used to make the TCR library. Per American Thyroid Association guidelines, Graves' disease was diagnosed. Germline loops: CDR1 SGHTA, CDR2 FQGNSA. With 2 bases removed from V and 8 bases from J, the gap between germline ends came to 16 bases. CDR3 length: 15 residues. This sample was shared with a second study, whose subject was T cells in Graves' hyperthyroidism and ophthalmopathy. That report notes: Diagnostic decisions used clinical symptoms, serum thyroxine and TRAb, thyroid ultrasound and orbital computed tomography. TCR CDR3 regions were first amplified by RT-PCR with HTBI primers. Most clonotypes that expanded in the thyroid above 0.001 also showed up in blood.

This chain links TRBV7-2 with TRBJ2-1; unclear D gene. The starting material was peripheral blood mononuclear cells (PBMCs), obtained at new diagnosis, from a patient treated with antithyroid drugs. This TCR was sampled from a woman in her forties or fifties with Graves disease. The CDR3 loop is CASSLSRSIWDEQFF. CDR3 DNA sequence: TGTGCCAGCAGCTTAAGCCGGTCCATTTGGGATGAGCAGTTCTTC.